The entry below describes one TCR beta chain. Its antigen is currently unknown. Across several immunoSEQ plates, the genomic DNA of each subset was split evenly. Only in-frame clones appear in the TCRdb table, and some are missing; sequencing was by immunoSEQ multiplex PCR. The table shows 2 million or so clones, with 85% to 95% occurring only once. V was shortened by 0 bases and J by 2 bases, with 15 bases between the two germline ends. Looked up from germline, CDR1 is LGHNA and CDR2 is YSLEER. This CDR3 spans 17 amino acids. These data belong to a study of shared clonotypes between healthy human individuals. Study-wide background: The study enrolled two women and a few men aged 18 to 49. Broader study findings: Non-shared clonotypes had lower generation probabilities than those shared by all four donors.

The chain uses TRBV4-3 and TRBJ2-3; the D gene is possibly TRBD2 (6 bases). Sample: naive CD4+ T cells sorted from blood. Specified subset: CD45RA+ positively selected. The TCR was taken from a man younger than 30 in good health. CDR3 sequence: CASSQDRSGLYTDTQYF. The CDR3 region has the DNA TGCGCCAGCAGCCAAGATAGATCGGGACTTTACACAGATACGCAGTATTTT.